The rows below give T cell receptor beta chains drawn from one sample of a study of T cell responses to AZD1222 COVID-19 vaccine. Data came from immunoSEQ multiplex PCR; TCRdb stores just in-frame clones and leaves some out. Of some 100,000 clones detected, approximately 89% appear once; the ten largest clones hold 10% to 13%. Sequenced here: peripheral blood, sampled 28 days after the second AZD1222 dose. The origin of the receptors is an adult who received the AZD1222 COVID-19 vaccine. The CDR3 runs from the conserved cysteine through the conserved F or W. The D gene is left open where the match is weak. Clone size is stated in some rows and not others, as once, few, many or a class when expanded.

J,size,V,D,CDR3,DNA
TRBJ1-2,-,TRBV5-1,-,CASSPVGGGGYGYTF,TGCGCCAGCAGCCCCGTGGGAGGGGGTGGCTATGGCTACACCTTC
TRBJ1-2,-,TRBV5-5,-,CASSVTQQANYGYTF,TGTGCCAGCAGCGTCACACAGCAAGCTAACTATGGCTACACCTTC
TRBJ2-2,-,TRBV5-1,-,CASSADPIAGELFF,TGCGCCAGCAGCGCCGACCCTATCGCCGGGGAGCTGTTTTTT
TRBJ1-2,-,TRBV19,-,CAAGERQAYYGYTF,TGTGCGGCTGGAGAAAGACAGGCGTACTATGGCTACACCTTC
TRBJ1-5,-,TRBV6-5,-,CAITRAGNNQPQHF,TGTGCCATTACAAGGGCAGGGAACAATCAGCCCCAGCATTTT
TRBJ2-2,-,TRBV4-3,-,CASSQAPVRELFF,TGCGCCAGCAGCCAAGCGCCAGTCCGGGAGCTGTTTTTT
TRBJ2-3,-,TRBV3-1/TRBV3-2,-,CASSQAGPDTQYF,TGTGCCAGCAGCCAAGCAGGACCAGATACGCAGTATTTT
TRBJ1-3,-,TRBV3-1/TRBV3-2,-,CASSQDRASGNTIYF,TGTGCCAGCAGCCAAGATCGGGCGTCGGGAAACACCATATATTTT
TRBJ2-2,-,TRBV9,-,CASSVDQGRGLAGELFF,TGTGCCAGCAGCGTAGACCAGGGTAGAGGTTTAGCCGGGGAGCTGTTTTTT
TRBJ1-1,-,TRBV5-1,-,CASSLAGTGIGEAFF,TGCGCCAGCAGCTTGGCGGGCACGGGGATAGGTGAAGCTTTCTTT
TRBJ2-1,-,TRBV9,-,CASSPRTTSGQFF,TGTGCCAGCAGCCCTCGGACTACCTCAGGTCAGTTCTTC
TRBJ2-3,once,TRBV4-2,-,CASSQVRGGYTDTQYF,TGTGCCAGCAGCCAAGTGAGGGGGGGCTACACAGATACGCAGTATTTT
TRBJ2-4,-,TRBV19,TRBD1,CASSTPPGTGPPHKNIQYF,TGTGCCAGTAGTACCCCCCCCGGGACAGGCCCTCCCCACAAAAACATTCAGTACTTC
TRBJ2-7,-,TRBV20-1,-,CSGYREEFPF,TGCAGTGGATACCGGGAAGAATTTCCCTTC
TRBJ2-1,-,TRBV5-1,TRBD2,CASSPRTSGGANEQFF,TGCGCCAGCAGCCCCCGGACTAGCGGGGGGGCTAATGAGCAGTTCTTC
TRBJ2-7,few,TRBV6-2/TRBV6-3,-,CASSYSILQRASRPREQYF,TGTGCCAGCAGTTACTCAATCCTCCAGCGGGCTTCTCGTCCTAGAGAGCAGTACTTC
TRBJ2-7,-,TRBV19,-,CASSIGGTYEQYF,TGTGCCAGTAGTATAGGCGGTACCTACGAGCAGTACTTC
TRBJ2-2,-,TRBV24-1,-,CATRGGNTGELFF,TGTGCCACCAGGGGTGGGAACACCGGGGAGCTGTTTTTT
TRBJ2-7,-,TRBV11-2,-,CASSLPRSEQYF,TGTGCCAGCAGTCTCCCTCGGTCCGAGCAGTACTTC
TRBJ2-5,-,TRBV5-1,TRBD2,CASSWEGGPETQYF,TGCGCCAGCAGCTGGGAGGGAGGGCCAGAGACCCAGTACTTC
TRBJ1-4,few,TRBV19,-,CASSEAGATNEKLFF,TGTGCCAGTAGTGAGGCAGGGGCAACTAATGAAAAACTGTTTTTT
TRBJ2-7,-,TRBV25-1,-,CATKTDGGLEQYF,TGTGCCACCAAGACGGACGGGGGGCTCGAGCAGTACTTC
TRBJ2-3,-,TRBV5-4,TRBD2,CASSSVGLAGGNTQYF,TGTGCCAGCAGCTCGGTTGGACTAGCGGGGGGCAATACGCAGTATTTT
TRBJ2-2,once,TRBV7-3,-,CASSPYGELFF,TGTGCCAGCAGCCCGTACGGGGAGCTGTTTTTT
TRBJ1-1,once,TRBV4-2,-,CASSQEALNTEAFF,TGTGCCAGCAGCCAAGAGGCCCTGAACACTGAAGCTTTCTTT
TRBJ2-1,-,TRBV9,-,CASSVEGLSYNEQFF,TGTGCCAGCAGCGTAGAGGGGCTCTCCTACAATGAGCAGTTCTTC
TRBJ1-2,-,TRBV29-1,-,CSVAGESYGYTF,TGCAGCGTTGCAGGGGAATCTTATGGCTACACCTTC
TRBJ2-3,-,TRBV27,-,CASSLRPKYTDTQYF,TGTGCCAGCAGTTTACGCCCCAAGTACACAGATACGCAGTATTTT
TRBJ2-6,-,TRBV9,-,CASSPLARILASGANVLTF,TGTGCCAGCAGCCCACTGGCCCGGATTCTTGCGTCTGGGGCCAACGTCCTGACTTTC
TRBJ1-1,-,TRBV30,-,CAWNKGILMNTEAFF,TGTGCCTGGAATAAGGGAATACTAATGAACACTGAAGCTTTCTTT
TRBJ2-1,-,TRBV19,-,CASSIGLNEQFF,TGTGCCAGTAGTATAGGTTTGAATGAGCAGTTCTTC
TRBJ1-1,-,TRBV6-5,TRBD1,CASSYSTGGTEAFF,TGTGCCAGCAGTTACTCGACAGGGGGGACTGAAGCTTTCTTT
TRBJ2-3,-,TRBV7-6,TRBD2,CASSSLAGGLTDTQYF,TGTGCCAGCAGCTCCCTAGCGGGGGGCCTCACAGATACGCAGTATTTT
TRBJ1-2,-,TRBV6-5,TRBD1,CASSYADRGSYTF,TGTGCCAGCAGTTACGCTGACAGGGGAAGCTACACCTTC
TRBJ2-3,-,TRBV5-4,-,CASRLAPSLGDRVDTQYF,TGTGCCAGCAGGCTGGCGCCTAGTTTGGGGGATCGGGTTGATACGCAGTATTTT
TRBJ2-7,-,TRBV6-5,-,CASSFRVLGGSREQYF,TGTGCCAGCAGTTTCAGAGTTTTAGGGGGATCTCGAGAGCAGTACTTC
TRBJ2-7,-,TRBV27,-,CASSTLSSLSEQYF,TGTGCCAGCAGTACCCTAAGCTCACTATCCGAGCAGTACTTC
TRBJ2-7,-,TRBV2,-,CASRSQGYEQYF,TGTGCCAGCAGGTCACAGGGTTACGAGCAGTACTTC
TRBJ1-1,-,TRBV9,TRBD1,CASSAGGRGTEAFF,TGTGCCAGCAGCGCGGGGGGCAGGGGGACTGAAGCTTTCTTT
TRBJ1-6,-,TRBV7-8,-,CASSLAGANSPLHF,TGTGCCAGCAGCTTAGCAGGGGCCAATTCACCCCTCCACTTT
TRBJ1-4,-,TRBV14,TRBD1,CASSQSQGAGEKLFF,TGTGCCAGCAGCCAGTCGCAGGGGGCTGGGGAAAAACTGTTTTTT
TRBJ2-7,-,TRBV6-6,-,CASSYSERGYREQYF,TGTGCCAGCAGTTACTCAGAAAGGGGCTATCGCGAGCAGTACTTC
TRBJ2-7,-,TRBV14,TRBD2,CASSWDYYEQYF,TGTGCCAGCAGCTGGGACTACTACGAGCAGTACTTC
TRBJ1-1,-,TRBV2,TRBD1,CASRFQGAGTEAFF,TGTGCCAGCAGGTTTCAGGGGGCCGGCACTGAAGCTTTCTTT
TRBJ1-2,-,TRBV27,TRBD1,CASTAGTGTYGYTF,TGTGCCAGCACTGCGGGGACAGGAACCTATGGCTACACCTTC
TRBJ1-4,-,TRBV6-5,TRBD1,CASSTGTGYGKLFF,TGTGCCAGCAGCACCGGGACAGGGTATGGAAAACTGTTTTTT
TRBJ1-5,-,TRBV30,-,CAWSGQGRQPQHF,TGTGCCTGGAGTGGGCAGGGTCGGCAGCCCCAGCATTTT
TRBJ2-2,once,TRBV5-1,-,CASSLAGQGTGTGELFF,TGCGCCAGCAGCTTGGCCGGGCAGGGGACGGGCACCGGGGAGCTGTTTTTT
TRBJ1-1,-,TRBV2,-,CAITWSPNTEAFF,TGTGCCATCACTTGGAGTCCAAACACTGAAGCTTTCTTT
TRBJ1-4,-,TRBV29-1,TRBD1,CSVRSGQPGGKLFF,TGCAGCGTTCGGTCGGGACAGCCGGGGGGAAAACTGTTTTTT
TRBJ2-2,once,TRBV30,-,CAWSRGTVTGELFF,TGTGCCTGGAGTCGCGGGACAGTCACCGGGGAGCTGTTTTTT
TRBJ2-3,once,TRBV6-5,TRBD2,CASSSRLAGGTDTQYF,TGTGCCAGCAGTTCCCGACTAGCGGGAGGCACAGATACGCAGTATTTT
TRBJ2-6,-,TRBV5-1,-,CASRRAVSTSSGANVLTF,TGCGCCAGCAGAAGGGCGGTAAGCACTAGCTCTGGGGCCAACGTCCTGACTTTC
TRBJ1-4,-,TRBV5-1,-,CASRGQGVNEKLFF,TGCGCCAGCAGGGGGCAGGGTGTAAATGAAAAACTGTTTTTT
TRBJ2-5,few,TRBV5-1,-,CASSLAGAVQETQYF,TGCGCCAGCAGCTTGGCTGGGGCAGTCCAAGAGACCCAGTACTTC
TRBJ1-2,-,TRBV24-1,-,CATSRGQNYGYTF,TGTGCCACCTCTCGCGGACAGAACTATGGCTACACCTTC
TRBJ2-3,-,TRBV7-9,TRBD1,CASSKTGASTDTQYF,TGTGCCAGCAGCAAGACAGGGGCCAGCACAGATACGCAGTATTTT
TRBJ2-1,-,TRBV6-5,-,CASSYQTGILFF,TGTGCCAGCAGTTACCAGACTGGAATATTGTTCTTC
TRBJ1-2,-,TRBV9,-,CASSVATGGSPDYGYTF,TGTGCCAGCAGCGTAGCTACGGGAGGGTCTCCAGACTATGGCTACACCTTC